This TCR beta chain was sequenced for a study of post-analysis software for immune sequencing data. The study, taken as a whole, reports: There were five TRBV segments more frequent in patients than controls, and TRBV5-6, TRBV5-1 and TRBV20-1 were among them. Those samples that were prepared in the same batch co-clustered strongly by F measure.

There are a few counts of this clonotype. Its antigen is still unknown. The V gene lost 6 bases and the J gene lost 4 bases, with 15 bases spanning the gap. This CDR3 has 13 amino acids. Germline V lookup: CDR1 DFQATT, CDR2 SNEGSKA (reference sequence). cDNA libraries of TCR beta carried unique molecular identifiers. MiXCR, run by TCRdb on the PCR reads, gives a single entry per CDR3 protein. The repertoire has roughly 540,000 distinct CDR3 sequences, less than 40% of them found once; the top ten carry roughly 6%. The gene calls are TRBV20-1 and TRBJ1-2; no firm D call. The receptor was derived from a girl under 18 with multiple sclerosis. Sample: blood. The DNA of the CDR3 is TGCAGTGCCCCTATCAGGAAAAGCTATGGCTACACCTTC. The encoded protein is CSAPIRKSYGYTF.